The clone carrying this T cell receptor beta chain is medium-sized (0.01 to 0.1%) by share. Its antigen remains unidentified. Clones were sequenced by immunoSEQ multiplex PCR, and TCRdb holds only the in-frame ones, with some missing. The sample lists over a thousand clones, approximately 24% seen once, with under 25% in the top ten. The CDR3 is made up of 15 amino acids. Germline CDR1 SGDLS, CDR2 YYNGEE. Trimming stripped 0 bases from V and 1 base from J, with 8 bases between. The data belong to a study of T cells in localized non-small cell lung cancer. General study findings and limits: T cell clonality was highest in uninvolved adjacent lung, above tumor.

The material was lung tumor tissue, obtained before any cancer treatment. This receptor was taken from a female donor at least 60 years old with stage II lung adenocarcinoma. V gene TRBV9 combines with J gene TRBJ2-1, with no clear D. CDR3 region: CASSVGGESYNEQFF. CDR3 DNA: TGTGCCAGCAGCGTAGGTGGGGAATCCTACAATGAGCAGTTCTTC.